This T cell receptor (beta chain) was identified in a study of blood T cell repertoires in COVID-19 (dated by TCRdb to 2018 to 2021). Concerning the study at large: Samples from collaborators originated in the United States, Italy and Spain and spanned both the acute and convalescent phases of COVID-19. Where available, HLA class I and class II types were taken from metadata supplied by the sample provider and were not determined by assay-based typing. Deeply sampled blood TCRbeta repertoires from subjects exposed to, actively infected with, or recovered from COVID-19 were included in the dataset. The repertoires were released in a freely available public database intended as a resource for research on the immune response to SARS-CoV-2. The samples were drawn from the first 160 participants of the ongoing ImmuneRACE study and from 950 to 1,500 subjects provided by 6 global collaborators. The material from the prospective study consisted of cDNA or gDNA derived from T cells, B-cell-depleted T cells, or PBMCs. Sample metadata almost always included a de-identified subject ID, COVID-19 status, age in years and sex.

TCRbeta CDR3 regions were amplified from genomic DNA by means of the immunoSEQ Assay, a bias-controlled multiplex PCR. On the authors' methods: The number of nucleated cells in each sample was estimated by amplification of reference gene primers within the assay. Sequence reads were collapsed and filtered to measure the absolute abundance of every unique TCRbeta CDR3 rearrangement. For each sample, productive Simpson clonality was calculated by taking the square root of Simpson's diversity index across productive rearrangements. TCRdb mirrors the immuneACCESS table, restricted to in-frame sequences. Some clones are absent from its copies; in checked studies, under half trace to an unresolved V gene, and the reason for the others is unknown. V, J and clone size are taken as reported in that table, and D and trimming were inferred from the DNA itself. Present in this sample are roughly 160,000 clones, almost 85% of which were seen just once. The ten largest clonotypes hold roughly 2.7% of the sample.

With respect to this clone: No cognate antigen has been identified for it. The sample holds no much larger clone one base away, and base qualities are not on file.

Trimmed from V: 6 bases; trimmed from J: 7 bases; junction bases lacking a gene match: 8. Counted from cysteine to phenylalanine, this CDR3 has 14 amino acids. Of all the DNA, just the CDR3 is kept, 42 bases in frame from base 1. CDR1 SGHTA and CDR2 FQGNSA are derived from the germline V gene. One collaborating source in Seattle enrolled patients while the patients were actively infected and followed the patients over time throughout the course of disease. Each collaborating institution followed its own protocols to collect whole blood in K2EDTA tubes. For TCRbeta analysis, collaborator samples were shipped as frozen whole blood, as isolated PBMCs, or as DNA extracted from either sample type. Findings and caveats that apply to the study as a whole: The amount of clinical and demographic metadata varied by source and participant and was provided uncurated.

This clonotype was sampled from a woman of 80 years or more with COVID-19, enrolled during active disease. Sequenced sample: peripheral blood. Rearrangement joined TRBV7-2 to TRBJ2-5, with 10 bases in between that match TRBD2. The CDR3: CASRSSGGTGTQYF. The DNA sequence is TGTGCCAGCAGGTCTAGCGGGGGCACAGGGACCCAGTACTTC.